Shown below are 13 T cell receptor beta chains from a single sample sequenced in a study of T-cell memory formation after mild COVID-19. TCRdb analysed the 5' RACE reads with MiXCR anew, one entry per CDR3 protein. The sample shows about 440,000 distinct CDR3 sequences, 20% of them seen only once. Sequenced material: PBMCs or a T cell subset sorted from them (not recorded which). These TCRs come from an adult woman who had mild COVID-19 (a few samples of this study predate the infection). Cell type and time point are not known.

The chain uses TRBV5-6 and TRBJ2-6, with 9 bases matching TRBD1. Germline loops: CDR1 SGHDT, CDR2 YYEEEE. With V trimmed by 3 bases and J by 2 bases, 12 bases remained unmatched. The CDR3 has 19 residues. In DNA form, the CDR3 reads TGTGCCAGCAGCTCTAGCCAATGGACAGGGGAGACTGGGGCCAACGTCCTGACTTTC. Translating gives CASSSSQWTGETGANVLTF.

This clonotype was detected once. The genes are TRBV3-1 and TRBJ1-1; D is undetermined. Germline V gives CDR1 LGHDT, CDR2 YNNKEL (reference sequence). The CDR3 contains 13 residues. Trimming cost V 8 bases and J 0 bases, with 10 bases left between them. The CDR3 spells CASRQSMNTEAFF. For the CDR3, the DNA is TGTGCCAGCCGTCAGAGCATGAACACTGAAGCTTTCTTT.

This clonotype was observed a few times. This sequence joins TRBV7-2 and TRBJ2-2, with 9 bases identical to TRBD2. CDR3 length: 16 residues. J was trimmed by 4 bases and V by 1 base; bases with no gene match: 4. CDR1 is SGHTA and CDR2 is FQGNSA in the germline V gene. The CDR3 DNA follows: TGTGCCAGCAGCTTAGTGGCGGGAGGGCCCACCGGGGAGCTGTTTTTT. This sequence encodes CASSLVAGGPTGELFF.

V is TRBV20-1 and J is TRBJ1-2; D remains ambiguous. Trimming left V 5 bases short and J 8 bases short, with 21 bases between. CDR3 size: 14 residues. CDR1 is DFQATT and CDR2 is SNEGSKA in the germline V gene (reference sequence). The CDR3 DNA sequence: TGCAGTGCTGACAAAGCCCACCGGCCTTCCGGCTACACCTTC. Its protein product is CSADKAHRPSGYTF.

This clonotype was found a few times. The gene calls are TRBV3-1 and TRBJ1-1; D is undetermined. V shed 0 bases and J shed 4 bases, with 12 bases lying between them. Per the germline V gene, CDR1 is LGHDT and CDR2 is YNNKEL (reference sequence). The CDR3 has 15 amino acids. CDR3 loop: CASSQEWGSVTEAFF. CDR3 coding DNA: TGTGCCAGCAGCCAAGAATGGGGTTCCGTCACTGAAGCTTTCTTT.

V usage is TRBV20-1 and J usage is TRBJ1-1; 9 nucleotides line up with TRBD1. CDR3 length equals 21 residues. The ends lost 5 bases at V and 4 bases at J; junction bases unmatched: 29. Germline V gene lookup returns CDR1 DFQATT and CDR2 SNEGSKA (reference sequence). The CDR3 DNA follows: TGCAGTGCTCCTTGGACAGGGGCGGGTAGCCGCGACAGGGGACCGGGCACTGAAGCTTTCTTT. It codes for CSAPWTGAGSRDRGPGTEAFF.

The CDR3 DNA sequence: TGTGCCAGCAGTTACTCGGGTGGGGCGGCCAAAAACATTCAGTACTTC. Translating gives CASSYSGGAAKNIQYF. The gene calls are TRBV6-5 and TRBJ2-4, with D possibly TRBD1 on 5 matching bases. From germline, CDR1 is MNHEY and CDR2 SVGAGI. The germline V and J ends were trimmed by 0 bases and 1 base, with 10 bases remaining between them. CDR3 length equals 16 residues.

The V gene is TRBV7-2, the J gene TRBJ2-7, with D possibly TRBD2 on 5 matching bases. V lost 2 bases and J 0 bases, leaving 11 bases between the germline ends. Germline CDR1 and CDR2: SGHTA and FQGNSA. The CDR3 has 15 amino acids. The CDR3, as DNA: TGTGCCAGCAGCTTAAAATGGACTGTCTCCTACGAGCAGTACTTC. Protein product: CASSLKWTVSYEQYF.

This chain connects TRBV12-3 or TRBV12-4 to TRBJ2-2, with D tentatively TRBD1 (6 bases). V gave up 3 bases and J gave up 4 bases, with 12 bases separating them. The CDR3 has 15 residues. The chain's CDR3 is CASSLGARSTGELFF. DNA for the CDR3: TGTGCCAGCAGTTTGGGGGCGCGGAGCACCGGGGAGCTGTTTTTT.

This clonotype was seen a handful of times. The rearrangement joins TRBV2 to TRBJ1-6; tentative D call: TRBD1 (6 bases). The CDR3 is made up of 15 amino acids. V was clipped by 5 bases and J by 7 bases, with 15 bases between them. Germline V gene lookup returns CDR1 SNHLY and CDR2 FYNNEI. The CDR3 DNA reads as TGTGCCAGCAGTCGGGACCGCCAGGGGAATTCACCCCTCCACTTT. Its protein is CASSRDRQGNSPLHF.

V and J are TRBV7-9 and TRBJ2-3; D unclear. The CDR3 consists of 15 residues. Looked up from germline, CDR1 is SEHNR and CDR2 is FQNEAQ (reference sequence). The V and J ends lost 1 base and 4 bases respectively, with 12 bases between them. The CDR3 coding sequence is TGTGCCAGCAGCTTAGGGATATCCTGGCCAGATACGCAGTATTTT. It translates to CASSLGISWPDTQYF.

This clonotype was counted a few times. V usage is TRBV5-1 and J usage is TRBJ1-5; TRBD1 aligns across 8 bases. CDR1 SGHRS and CDR2 YFSETQ come from the germline V gene. This CDR3 comprises 15 residues. V lost 7 bases to trimming and J lost 6 bases; unmatched junction nucleotides: 12. DNA for the CDR3: TGCGCCAGCGCCTCGACAGGGGCGAGAGGTCAGCCCCAGCATTTT. Translation gives CASASTGARGQPQHF.

The chain has TRBV6-2 or TRBV6-3 and TRBJ2-3, with 10 bases matching TRBD2. V lost 6 bases and J lost 2; bases outside the gene matches: 5. Germline CDR1 MNHEY, CDR2 SVGEGT. The CDR3 is 15 residues long. CDR3 DNA sequence: TGTGCCAGCAGGAGAAGCGGGAGGGTCACAGATACGCAGTATTTT. It specifies CASRRSGRVTDTQYF.